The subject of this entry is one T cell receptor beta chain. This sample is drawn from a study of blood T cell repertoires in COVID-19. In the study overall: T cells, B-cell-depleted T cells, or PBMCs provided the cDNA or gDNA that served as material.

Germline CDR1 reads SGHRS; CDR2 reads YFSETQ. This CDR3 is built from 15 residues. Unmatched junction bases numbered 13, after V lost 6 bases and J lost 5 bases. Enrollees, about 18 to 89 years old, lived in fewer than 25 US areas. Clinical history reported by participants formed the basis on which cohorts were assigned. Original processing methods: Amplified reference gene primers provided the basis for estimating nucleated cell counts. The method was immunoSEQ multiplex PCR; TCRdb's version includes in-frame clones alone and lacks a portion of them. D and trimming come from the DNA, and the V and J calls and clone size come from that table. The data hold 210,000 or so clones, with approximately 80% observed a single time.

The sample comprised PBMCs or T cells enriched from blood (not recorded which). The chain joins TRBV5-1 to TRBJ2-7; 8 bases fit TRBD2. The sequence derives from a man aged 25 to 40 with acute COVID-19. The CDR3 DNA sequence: TGCGCCAGCACCCTGAAGAGCGGGGGTCACGACGAGCAGTACTTC. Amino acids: CASTLKSGGHDEQYF.